This entry lists 15 T cell receptor beta chains sequenced from one sample in a study of blood T cell repertoires in COVID-19. The method was immunoSEQ multiplex PCR; TCRdb's version includes in-frame clones alone and lacks a portion of them. The sample lists approximately 260,000 clones, around 83% occurring once. The sequenced material came from PBMCs or T cells enriched from blood (not recorded which). The receptors were gathered from a woman aged 45-59 years who had been exposed to COVID-19.

The chain employs TRBV29-1 and TRBJ2-1; 11 positions agree with TRBD2. The V gene end was trimmed by 6 bases and the J gene end by 3 bases; junction bases not matched to a gene: 7. The germline V gene encodes CDR1 SQVTM and CDR2 ANQGSEA. This CDR3 is 15 amino acids long. CDR3 DNA: TGCAGCGTCGCTCCTAGCGGGGGGTACTACAATGAGCAGTTCTTC. Translation gives CSVAPSGGYYNEQFF.

A single count supports this clone. The gene calls are TRBV5-8 and TRBJ2-3, with D tentatively TRBD2 (5 bases). The V gene lost 3 bases and the J gene lost 3 bases, with 14 bases spanning the gap. The germline CDR1 and CDR2 sequences are SGHTS and YDEGEE. The CDR3 spans 15 residues. This CDR3 reads CASSYRIGVTDTQYF. CDR3 DNA: TGTGCCAGCAGCTACCGTATCGGGGTAACAGATACGCAGTATTTT.

V gene TRBV7-9 combines with J gene TRBJ2-5; D unresolved. Germline V CDR1 and CDR2: SEHNR, FQNEAQ (reference sequence). The CDR3 loop spans 13 amino acids. V shed 1 base and J shed 2 bases, with 5 bases lying between them. CDR3 DNA: TGTGCCAGCAGCTTAGACAGTCAAGAGACCCAGTACTTC. This encodes CASSLDSQETQYF.

In this sample, this clone turned up a few times. V is TRBV15 and J is TRBJ1-2, with a tentative D call TRBD1 (5 bases). The germline V gene has CDR1 LNHNV and CDR2 YYDKDF (reference sequence). This CDR3 comprises 15 residues. V gave up 2 bases and J gave up 4 bases, with 14 bases separating them. Here the CDR3 DNA reads TGTGCCACCAGCAGACGCTATGACAGTTCCTATGGCTACACCTTC. It is translated as CATSRRYDSSYGYTF. Supplemented by reference TRBV15 and TRBJ1-2, the full variable domain reads DAMVIQNPRYQVTQFGKPVTLSCSQTLNHNVMYWYQQKSSQAPKLLFHYYDKDFNNEADTPDNFQSRRPNTSFCFLDIRSPGLGDTAMYLCATSRRYDSSYGYTFGSGTRLTVV.

CDR3 DNA sequence: TGTGCCAGCAACCAACCGGCTGGGGCCAACGTCCTGACTTTC. It yields the protein CASNQPAGANVLTF. The genes are TRBV28 and TRBJ2-6; D remains unclear. The V and J ends lost 7 bases and 2 bases respectively, with 9 bases between them. Germline V gives CDR1 MDHEN, CDR2 SYDVKM. The CDR3 sequence is 14 residues long. Combining the CDR3 with reference TRBV28 and TRBJ2-6 gives the whole variable domain DVKVTQSSRYLVKRTGEKVFLECVQDMDHENMFWYRQDPGLGLRLIYFSYDVKMKEKGDIPEGYSVSREKKERFSLILESASTNQTSMYLCASNQPAGANVLTFGAGSRLTVL.

The CDR3 sequence: CASSQDRGTGAEAFF. The CDR3 nucleotides read TGTGCCAGCAGCCAAGATAGGGGGACAGGGGCTGAAGCTTTCTTT. The rearrangement uses TRBV3-1 (or the pseudogene TRBV3-2) and TRBJ1-1; 10 positions match TRBD1. This CDR3 has 15 residues. The trim removed 0 bases at V and 6 bases at J, leaving 4 bases unmatched. Germline CDR1 is LGHDT and CDR2 is YNNKEL (reference sequence).

The chain links TRBV5-1 to TRBJ1-6; D is uncertain. Germline CDR1 SGHRS, CDR2 YFSETQ. The V end lost 3 bases, the J end lost 4 bases, and 5 bases lay between the germline ends. This CDR3 is built from 13 residues. As DNA, the CDR3 is TGCGCCAGCAGCTCCCTTTATAATTCACCCCTCCACTTT. Encoded protein: CASSSLYNSPLHF.

This clone occurred once. The CDR3 DNA reads as TGTGCCAGCTCAGAGAGCGGACAGAGCAATCAGCCCCAGCATTTT. Residues: CASSESGQSNQPQHF. The chain is built from TRBV18 and TRBJ1-5, with a tentative D call TRBD1 (6 bases). The V gene's germline CDR1 is KGHSH and CDR2 LQKENI. The CDR3 is made up of 15 amino acids. V gave up 5 bases and J gave up 1 base, with 12 bases separating them.

The chain carries TRBV6-5 and TRBJ2-3, with D possibly matching TRBD2 (6 bases). Germline lookup yields CDR1 MNHEY and CDR2 SVGAGI. Trimming left V 10 bases short and J 8 bases short, with 22 bases between. CDR3 length: 14 residues. CDR3 in amino acids: CATSRDSAIVTQYF. The CDR3 nucleotides read TGTGCCACATCTAGGGACTCCGCAATAGTTACGCAGTATTTT.

The chain employs TRBV7-9 and TRBJ2-3, with a tentative D call TRBD2 (6 bases). Germline V gives CDR1 SEHNR, CDR2 FQNEAQ (reference sequence). The CDR3 spans 13 residues. The V gene lost 6 bases and the J gene lost 11 bases, with 18 bases spanning the gap. The CDR3 spells CASRGAGEEGQYF. As DNA, the CDR3 is TGTGCCAGCAGGGGTGCTGGGGAGGAGGGGCAGTATTTT.

The chain uses TRBV4-3 and TRBJ1-5; D is perhaps TRBD1 (5 bases). The CDR3 has 15 amino acids. CDR1 and CDR2 (germline): LGHNA, YSLEER. Trimming shortened V by 1 base and J by 7 bases, and 14 bases separated the two germline ends. CDR3: CASSQANRPNQPQHF. CDR3 sequence (DNA): TGCGCCAGCAGCCAAGCCAACAGGCCCAACCAGCCCCAGCATTTT.

The CDR3 DNA is TGTGCCACCAGCCCCGGGTATCAGCCCCAGCATTTT. This encodes CATSPGYQPQHF. V and J are TRBV15 and TRBJ1-5; D is unclear. CDR1 and CDR2 from the germline V gene are LNHNV and YYDKDF (reference sequence). The CDR3 covers 12 residues. The germline V and J ends were trimmed by 5 bases and 5 bases, with 7 bases remaining between them.

The chain uses TRBV6-6 and TRBJ1-3; D gene unclear. Trimming took 6 bases from V and 6 from J, leaving 12 bases between them. The CDR3 sequence is 13 residues long. CDR1 and CDR2 from the germline V gene are MNHNY and SVGAGI (reference sequence). The CDR3 region is CASRTGIQNTIYF. Written as DNA, the CDR3 is TGTGCCAGCAGGACCGGGATACAAAACACCATATATTTT.

The V gene is TRBV14, the J gene TRBJ1-1, with 7 bases identical to TRBD1. V shed 4 bases, J shed 7 bases, and the junction held 3 bases outside the gene matches. The CDR3 runs to 12 residues. CDR1 is SGHDN and CDR2 is FVKESK in the germline V gene. The CDR3 bases are TGTGCCAGCAGCCTCGACAGGGTTGAAGCTTTCTTT. Amino acids: CASSLDRVEAFF.

The V call is TRBV2, the J call TRBJ2-1; 10 bases agree with TRBD2. The V segment lost 7 bases and the J segment 3 bases; nucleotides outside the gene matches: 6. Germline CDR1 SNHLY, CDR2 FYNNEI. This CDR3 contains 15 residues. CDR3 in amino acids: CASNGAGGVYNEQFF. CDR3 nucleotide sequence: TGTGCCAGCAACGGAGCGGGGGGGGTCTACAATGAGCAGTTCTTC. Together with reference TRBV2 and TRBJ2-1, the CDR3 gives the full variable domain: EPEVTQTPSHQVTQMGQEVILRCVPISNHLYFYWYRQILGQKVEFLVSFYNNEISEKSEIFDDQFSVERPDGSNFTLKIRSTKLEDSAMYFCASNGAGGVYNEQFFGPGTRLTVL.